The subject of this entry is one TCR beta chain. Its specificity is unknown. Amplification used 60 Vbeta primers and 13 Jbeta primers. TCRdb keeps only in-frame clones here, not all; method: immunoSEQ multiplex PCR. Seen in this sample are some 130,000 clones; the ten most common clones hold approximately 1.6%. Healthy individuals who donated bone marrow served as the donors. This sample is part of a study of cytomegalovirus exposure and HLA in healthy donors. Background on the study: As released early, the data held 70 million to 95 million unique TCRs from HLA-typed donors.

This CDR3 region has 14 residues. Germline CDR1 reads LNHNV; CDR2 reads YYDKDF (reference sequence). The V and J ends lost 3 bases and 11 bases, in that order; junction bases with no gene match: 12. Study-level results: According to an earlier analysis, most TCR beta V segments yielded productive rearrangements about 87% or about 30% of the time.

This TCR derives from a middle-aged woman in good health and CMV-seropositive. The V gene is TRBV15, the J gene TRBJ2-5; TRBD1 agrees at 7 bases. The sample taken for sequencing was PBMCs. CDR3 residues: CATSRFEGAREQYF. For the CDR3, the DNA is TGTGCCACCAGCAGGTTTGAGGGGGCGCGTGAGCAGTACTTC.